The subject of this entry is one T cell receptor (beta chain). The RNA, about 0.5 to 1 ug, was put through reverse transcription using random hexamers. TCRdb reanalysed the immunoSEQ multiplex PCR reads using MiXCR and keeps one entry per CDR3 protein. The top ten clones hold approximately 0.1% of a sample with around 71,000 distinct CDR3 sequences, nearly 96% of them seen once. The data are from a study of CD8 T cells in Susac syndrome. Germline assignment: CDR1 LNHDA and CDR2 SQIVND (reference sequence). The CDR3 sequence is 15 residues long. V lost 7 bases to trimming and J lost 5 bases, with 15 bases between them. TCR beta was sequenced from blood CD8+ and CD4+ T cells. TEMRA cells were FACS-enriched and CD8+ and CD4+ T cells negatively isolated.

Sample: CD4+ T cells from PBMCs. The TCR originated in a human donor with multiple sclerosis. The gene calls are TRBV19 and TRBJ1-6, with D possibly matching TRBD1 (5 bases). CDR3 region: CASTQGQSNNSPLHF. CDR3 nucleotide sequence: TGTGCCAGTACCCAGGGCCAGTCTAATAATTCACCCCTCCACTTT.